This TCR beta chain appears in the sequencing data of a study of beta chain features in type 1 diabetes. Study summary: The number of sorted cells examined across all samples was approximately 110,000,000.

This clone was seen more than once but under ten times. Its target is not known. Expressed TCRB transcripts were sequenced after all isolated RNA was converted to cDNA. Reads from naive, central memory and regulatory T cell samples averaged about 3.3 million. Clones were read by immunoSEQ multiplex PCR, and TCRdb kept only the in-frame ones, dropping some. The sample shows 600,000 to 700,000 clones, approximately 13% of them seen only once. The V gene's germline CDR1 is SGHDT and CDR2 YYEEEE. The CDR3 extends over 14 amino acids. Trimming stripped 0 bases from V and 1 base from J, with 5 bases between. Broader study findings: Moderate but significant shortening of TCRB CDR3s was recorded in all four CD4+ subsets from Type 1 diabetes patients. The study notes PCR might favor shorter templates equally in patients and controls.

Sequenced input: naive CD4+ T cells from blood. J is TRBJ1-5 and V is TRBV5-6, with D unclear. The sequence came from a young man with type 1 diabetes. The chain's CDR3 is CASSLEGSNQPQHF. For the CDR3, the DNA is TGTGCCAGCAGCTTGGAGGGAAGCAATCAGCCCCAGCATTTT.